A single T cell receptor (beta chain) is shown here with its context. Its antigen is unknown. This entry belongs to a study of cytomegalovirus exposure and HLA in healthy donors. Overall study findings and caveats: Most CMV-associated TCR beta chains were later found to appear HLA-restricted. An analysis done earlier found most TCR beta V segments productive about 87% or about 30% of the time.

Trimming took off 0 bases at V and 4 bases at J, with 12 bases between the two ends. This CDR3 spans 15 amino acids. Germline V CDR1 and CDR2: SGHRS, YFSETQ. Primers: 60 Vbeta forward and 13 Jbeta reverse. Repertoires were generated with immunoSEQ multiplex PCR, while TCRdb's copy carries only in-frame clones and drops some. The data hold around 170,000 clones, with approximately 71% observed a single time. The source material was PBMCs. This receptor was taken from a girl aged 5 to 17 in good health and CMV-seronegative. The chain uses TRBV5-1 and TRBJ2-3; possible D gene TRBD2, 7 bases. CDR3 DNA sequence: TGCGCCAGCAGCTTGGTGGGGGGGCAGTCAGATACGCAGTATTTT. This sequence encodes CASSLVGGQSDTQYF.